The following is a TCR beta chain sequence with its context. The data belong to a study of cytomegalovirus exposure and HLA in healthy donors. Clones were read by immunoSEQ multiplex PCR, and TCRdb kept only the in-frame ones, dropping some. This table has some 70,000 clones, around 89% appearing once. The germline V gene has CDR1 MNHEY and CDR2 SVGAGI. J was trimmed by 5 bases and V by 7 bases; bases with no gene match: 8. The length of the CDR3 is 15 residues. The specimen sequenced was PBMCs. The source is a woman aged 18-29 years in good health and CMV-seronegative. The genes are TRBV6-5 and TRBJ2-2; 9 positions agree with TRBD1. In nucleotides, the CDR3 is TGTGCCAGCACCACCGGGACAGGGTGGACCGGGGAGCTGTTTTTT. It yields the protein CASTTGTGWTGELFF.